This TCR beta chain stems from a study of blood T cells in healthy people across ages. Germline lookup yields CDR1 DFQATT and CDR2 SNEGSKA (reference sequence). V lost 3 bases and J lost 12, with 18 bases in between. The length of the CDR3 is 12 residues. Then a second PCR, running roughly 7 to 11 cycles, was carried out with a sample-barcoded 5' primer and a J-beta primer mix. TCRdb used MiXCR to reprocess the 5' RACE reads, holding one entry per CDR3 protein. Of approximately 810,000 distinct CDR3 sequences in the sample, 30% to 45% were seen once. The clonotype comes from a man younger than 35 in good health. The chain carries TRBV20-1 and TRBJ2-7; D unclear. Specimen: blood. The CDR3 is CSASRDGFLRYF. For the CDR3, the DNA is TGCAGTGCTAGTCGAGACGGCTTCCTGAGGTACTTC.